This TCR beta chain emerged from a study of T-cell memory formation after mild COVID-19. The V gene end was trimmed by 3 bases and the J gene end by 5 bases; junction bases not matched to a gene: 13. CDR3 length: 16 residues. TCRdb re-called the 5' RACE reads with MiXCR, one entry per CDR3 protein. The data contain 470,000 or so distinct CDR3 sequences, roughly 25% of them seen just once; the ten biggest clones take up 12%. The chain recombines TRBV12-3 or TRBV12-4 with TRBJ2-7, with 7 bases fitting TRBD1. Sequenced input: PBMCs or a T cell subset sorted from them (not recorded which). This sequence originates from an adult woman who had mild COVID-19 (a few samples of this study predate the infection). Cell type and time point are not known. CDR3 sequence: CASSFGDDRAWNEQYF. CDR3 coding DNA: TGTGCCAGCAGTTTTGGGGATGACAGGGCCTGGAACGAGCAGTACTTC.